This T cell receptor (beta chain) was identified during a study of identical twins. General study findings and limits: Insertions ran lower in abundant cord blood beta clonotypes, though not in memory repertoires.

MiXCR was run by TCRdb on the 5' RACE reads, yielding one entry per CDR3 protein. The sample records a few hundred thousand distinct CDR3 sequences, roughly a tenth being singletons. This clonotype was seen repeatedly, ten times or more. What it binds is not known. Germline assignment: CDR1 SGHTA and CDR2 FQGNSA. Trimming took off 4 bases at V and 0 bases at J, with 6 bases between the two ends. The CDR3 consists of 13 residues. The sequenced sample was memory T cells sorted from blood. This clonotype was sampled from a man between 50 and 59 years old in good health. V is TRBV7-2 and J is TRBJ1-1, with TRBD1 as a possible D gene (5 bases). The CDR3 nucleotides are TGTGCCAGCAGCTACAGGATGAACACTGAAGCTTTCTTT. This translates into CASSYRMNTEAFF.